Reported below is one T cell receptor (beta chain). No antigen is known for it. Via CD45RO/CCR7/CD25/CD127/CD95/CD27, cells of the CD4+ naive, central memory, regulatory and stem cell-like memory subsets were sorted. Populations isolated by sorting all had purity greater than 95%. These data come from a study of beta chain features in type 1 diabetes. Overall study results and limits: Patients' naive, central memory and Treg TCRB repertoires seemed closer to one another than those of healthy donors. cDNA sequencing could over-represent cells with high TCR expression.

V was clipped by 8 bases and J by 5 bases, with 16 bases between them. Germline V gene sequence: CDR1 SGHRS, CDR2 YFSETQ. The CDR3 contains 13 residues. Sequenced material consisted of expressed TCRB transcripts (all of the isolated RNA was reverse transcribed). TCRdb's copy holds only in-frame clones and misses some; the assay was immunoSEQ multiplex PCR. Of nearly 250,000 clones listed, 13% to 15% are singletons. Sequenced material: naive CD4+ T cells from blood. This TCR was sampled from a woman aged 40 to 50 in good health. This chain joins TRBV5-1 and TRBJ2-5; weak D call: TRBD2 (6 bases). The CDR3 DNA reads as TGCGCCAGTACAGGAGGGGTGTGGGAGACCCAGTACTTC. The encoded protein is CASTGGVWETQYF.